This T cell receptor (beta chain) stems from a study of cytomegalovirus exposure and HLA in healthy donors. Findings and caveats of the study: For most TCR beta V segments, an earlier analysis put the productive rate at about 90% or about 30% of the time. Sequencing had likely introduced a cluster of highly shared sequence variants as an artifact. Several of the most significant clusters were apparently associated with common viral pathogens in a later analysis.

V was shortened by 3 bases and J by 4 bases, with 7 bases between the two germline ends. The CDR3 is 12 amino acids. CDR1 is KGHSH, CDR2 LQKENI, per germline. Concerning this clone: Antigen: not known.

The primer mix had 60 Vbeta and 13 Jbeta primers. This table comes from immunoSEQ multiplex PCR, and its TCRdb copy is limited to in-frame clones, with some not included. The data hold just over 95,000 clones, with approximately 80% observed a single time. The TCR comes from a woman between 35 and 50 years old in good health and CMV-seropositive. J is TRBJ2-7 and V is TRBV18; no definite D call. Sample: PBMCs. In DNA, the CDR3 is TGTGCCAGCTCACCGAGAGGATACGAGCAGTACTTC. It is translated as CASSPRGYEQYF.